The 24 T cell receptor beta chains below all came from one sample that was sequenced in a study of PD-1 blockade in classical Hodgkin lymphoma. Using immunoSEQ multiplex PCR, the repertoire was profiled, and TCRdb retains in-frame clones only, with some absent. The sample lists fewer than 100,000 clones; roughly 89% were seen once. All patients experienced relapse after autologous stem cell transplantation, and brentuximab vedotin exposure was variable. The sample consisted of peripheral blood mononuclear cells (PBMCs), taken at baseline. Source of these receptors: a human donor with classical Hodgkin lymphoma.

V usage is TRBV5-4 and J usage is TRBJ1-1, with no clear D. The CDR3 totals 16 residues. CDR1 and CDR2 from the germline V gene are SGHNT and YYREEE (reference sequence). Trimming took 4 bases from V and 2 from J, leaving 18 bases between them. CDR3 nucleotide sequence: TGTGCCAGCAGCCCGGGGAAGGGCAGCATTAACACTGAAGCTTTCTTT. Its protein is CASSPGKGSINTEAFF. Using reference TRBV5-4 and TRBJ1-1 for the parts outside the CDR3, the full variable domain is ETGVTQSPTHLIKTRGQQVTLRCSSQSGHNTVSWYQQALGQGPQFIFQYYREEENGRGNFPPRFSGLQFPNYSSELNVNALELDDSALYLCASSPGKGSINTEAFFGQGTRLTVV.

The genes are TRBV14 and TRBJ1-1, with TRBD1 identical over 8 bases. Germline loops: CDR1 SGHDN, CDR2 FVKESK. V was clipped by 4 bases and J by 1 base; unmatched bases: 14. The CDR3 is 18 amino acids. CDR3 amino acids: CASSLKINIGQGNTEAFF. For the CDR3, the DNA is TGTGCCAGCAGCCTAAAGATAAACATAGGACAGGGGAACACTGAAGCTTTCTTT.

This clone is labeled as large. V and J are TRBV5-4 and TRBJ2-7; D remains unclear. Trimming took 0 bases from V and 7 from J, leaving 8 bases between them. Germline V lookup: CDR1 SGHNT, CDR2 YYREEE (reference sequence). The CDR3 totals 12 residues. The CDR3 reads CASSLDSAEQYF. CDR3 in DNA: TGTGCCAGCAGCTTGGATTCTGCAGAGCAGTACTTC.

V is TRBV4-2 and J is TRBJ2-5, with D possibly being TRBD1 (5 bases). V was cut by 0 bases and J by 0 bases, with 8 bases left in between. This CDR3 has 15 residues. Germline V gene sequence: CDR1 LGHNA, CDR2 YNFKEQ. DNA of the CDR3: TGTGCCAGCAGCCAAGACCCAGGGAACCAAGAGACCCAGTACTTC. Protein sequence: CASSQDPGNQETQYF.

The chain combines TRBV11-2 with TRBJ1-4; no clear D. This CDR3 has 13 residues. CDR1 is SGHAT, CDR2 FQNNGV, per germline. The ends were cut back, 3 bases at V and 13 bases at J, with 15 bases in the middle. The CDR3 here is CASSLTTDSVLFF. In nucleotides, the CDR3 is TGTGCCAGCAGCTTGACCACTGATAGCGTACTGTTTTTT.

V usage is TRBV19 and J usage is TRBJ2-3; the D is unclear. The CDR3 has 14 residues. V was cut by 5 bases and J by 1 base, with 10 bases left in between. Germline V gives CDR1 LNHDA, CDR2 SQIVND (reference sequence). The CDR3: CASSLGPRTDTQYF. DNA for the CDR3: TGTGCCAGTAGTCTCGGGCCCCGCACAGATACGCAGTATTTT.

This chain connects TRBV2 to TRBJ2-7, with TRBD2 identical over 13 bases. This CDR3 region has 14 residues. The germline gives CDR1 SNHLY, CDR2 FYNNEI. V lost 5 bases to trimming and J lost 4 bases; unmatched junction nucleotides: 2. The CDR3 DNA follows: TGTGCCAGCAGTCGGACTAGCGGGAGATACGAGCAGTACTTC. Translation gives CASSRTSGRYEQYF.

The V call is TRBV25-1, the J call TRBJ2-3; maybe TRBD2 (6 bases). The ends were cut back, 3 bases at V and 5 bases at J, with 18 bases in the middle. This CDR3 spans 16 amino acids. CDR1 is MGHDK and CDR2 is SYGVNS in the germline V gene. CDR3 coding DNA: TGTGCCAGCAGTGACAGGAGACGCTCGGGGGTAGATACGCAGTATTTT. This translates into CASSDRRRSGVDTQYF.

V is TRBV7-2 and J is TRBJ1-1; D is perhaps TRBD1 (6 bases). Germline CDR1 reads SGHTA; CDR2 reads FQGNSA. V lost 1 base and J lost 3, with 15 bases in between. CDR3 size: 16 residues. The CDR3 protein is CASSLVSGGRDTEAFF. The CDR3 nucleotides read TGTGCCAGCAGCTTAGTTTCGGGGGGCAGGGACACTGAAGCTTTCTTT. Variable domain in full (rest from reference TRBV7-2 and TRBJ1-1): GAGVSQSPSNKVTEKGKDVELRCDPISGHTALYWYRQSLGQGLEFLIYFQGNSAPDKSGLPSDRFSAERTGGSVSTLTIQRTQQEDSAVYLCASSLVSGGRDTEAFFGQGTRLTVV.

The chain joins TRBV28 to TRBJ2-7, with D possibly matching TRBD1 (5 bases). Trimming took off 7 bases at V and 5 bases at J, with 18 bases between the two ends. The CDR3 has 14 amino acids. In germline, CDR1 is MDHEN, CDR2 SYDVKM. CDR3 DNA sequence: TGTGCCAGCACCCACTCCGGGTCCAGGGACGAGCAGTACTTC. Amino acids: CASTHSGSRDEQYF.

The genes are TRBV23-1 and TRBJ1-1; no definite D call. TRBV23-1 is an ORF for which the function is uncertain. V lost 3 bases and J lost 7, with 9 bases in between. The CDR3 runs to 12 residues. CDR3 loop: CASSHLSYEAFF. The CDR3 region has the DNA TGCGCCAGCAGTCATTTATCGTATGAAGCTTTCTTT.

The chain employs TRBV5-6 and TRBJ2-1; TRBD2 matches 10 bases. Germline CDR1 is SGHDT and CDR2 is YYEEEE. The length of the CDR3 is 17 residues. V lost 0 bases, J lost 4 bases, and 7 bases stayed unmatched. The CDR3 DNA is TGTGCCAGCAGCTTGGTCTCTAGCGGGAGCTGGTACAATGAGCAGTTCTTC. This encodes CASSLVSSGSWYNEQFF.

CDR3 nucleotides: TGTGCCAGCAGTTTAATGGCGGGAGGGTTCCCCTACGAGCAGTACTTC. As protein: CASSLMAGGFPYEQYF. This sequence joins TRBV28 and TRBJ2-7, with 9 bases that match TRBD2. Germline lookup yields CDR1 MDHEN and CDR2 SYDVKM. V gave up 2 bases and J gave up 2 bases; unmatched junction bases: 7. The CDR3 spans 16 residues.

This sequence joins TRBV4-1 and TRBJ2-3; 7 bases are shared with TRBD1. CDR3 length: 16 amino acids. Germline V gives CDR1 MGHRA, CDR2 YSYEKL. V was clipped by 4 bases and J by 6 bases; unmatched bases: 13. The CDR3: CASSRYGTAEGDTQYF. DNA for the CDR3: TGCGCCAGCAGCCGATACGGGACAGCCGAGGGGGATACGCAGTATTTT.

V and J are TRBV28 and TRBJ1-3; no definite D call. Trimming took 10 bases from V and 4 from J, leaving 14 bases between them. CDR3 length: 13 amino acids. Germline CDR1 reads MDHEN; CDR2 reads SYDVKM. CDR3 sequence reads: CATLLTPGNTIYF. The CDR3 nucleotides are TGTGCCACCCTATTGACCCCCGGAAACACCATATATTTT.

This chain connects TRBV2 to TRBJ2-5; 11 nucleotides align to TRBD2. J lost 5 bases, V lost 4 bases, and 6 bases had no gene match. There are 15 residues in the CDR3. CDR1 SNHLY and CDR2 FYNNEI come from the germline V gene. CDR3 DNA: TGTGCCAGCAGTGGAACTAGCGGGAGAGGGGAGACCCAGTACTTC. It translates to CASSGTSGRGETQYF. Supplemented by reference TRBV2 and TRBJ2-5, the full variable domain reads EPEVTQTPSHQVTQMGQEVILRCVPISNHLYFYWYRQILGQKVEFLVSFYNNEISEKSEIFDDQFSVERPDGSNFTLKIRSTKLEDSAMYFCASSGTSGRGETQYFGPGTRLLVL.

The chain links TRBV30 to TRBJ2-5; a weak D match, TRBD1 (6 bases). V lost 5 bases and J lost 5, with 15 bases in between. Germline loops: CDR1 GTSNPN, CDR2 SVGIG (reference sequence). This CDR3 contains 13 residues. The CDR3 protein is CAWARQARETQYF. DNA for the CDR3: TGTGCCTGGGCCCGACAGGCCAGGGAGACCCAGTACTTC.

The chain has TRBV7-2 and TRBJ1-3; D gene unclear. CDR3 length equals 15 residues. The germline V gene encodes CDR1 SGHTA and CDR2 FQGNSA. V was pared by 7 bases and J by 1 base, with 14 bases between. The CDR3 loop reads CASTFNGRSGNTIYF. The CDR3 region has the DNA TGTGCCAGCACCTTCAACGGGAGATCTGGAAACACCATATATTTT.

This clone was seen just once. The chain combines TRBV27 with TRBJ1-2; D gene uncertain. The V gene's germline CDR1 is MNHEY and CDR2 SMNVEV (reference sequence). The CDR3 is made up of 13 amino acids. The V end lost 0 bases, the J end lost 4 bases, and 6 bases lay between the germline ends. The CDR3 DNA sequence: TGTGCCAGCAGTTTATCGGCAGTCTATGGCTACACCTTC. This encodes CASSLSAVYGYTF.

J is TRBJ1-1 and V is TRBV7-8; 7 nucleotides align to TRBD1. The length of the CDR3 is 14 residues. CDR1 is SGHVS, CDR2 FQNEAQ, per germline. Trimming at V came to 2 bases and at J to 5 bases, leaving 5 bases not matched to a gene. CDR3 sequence: CASSLQVRGTEAFF. The CDR3 DNA reads TGTGCCAGCAGCTTACAGGTCAGGGGGACTGAAGCTTTCTTT. The full variable domain, its missing parts supplied by reference TRBV7-8 and TRBJ1-1, is GAGVSQSPRYKVAKRGQDVALRCDPISGHVSLFWYQQALGQGPEFLTYFQNEAQLDKSGLPSDRFFAERPEGSVSTLKIQRTQQEDSAVYLCASSLQVRGTEAFFGQGTRLTVV.

CDR3 in DNA: TGTGCCTGGAGTTCCGGGACAGGGGATCTGGAGACCCAGTACTTC. The encoded protein is CAWSSGTGDLETQYF. This rearrangement joins TRBV30 to TRBJ2-5; 10 bases are shared with TRBD1. Germline loops: CDR1 GTSNPN, CDR2 SVGIG (reference sequence). The ends lost 2 bases at V and 5 bases at J; junction bases unmatched: 8. This CDR3 is 15 amino acids long.

V usage is TRBV11-2 and J usage is TRBJ2-3; D remains unclear. V lost 0 bases and J 2 bases, leaving 15 bases between the germline ends. This CDR3 has 17 residues. Germline lookup yields CDR1 SGHAT and CDR2 FQNNGV. The CDR3 DNA follows: TGTGCCAGCAGCTTAGATTTCAGGAGTTTGTACACAGATACGCAGTATTTT. This codes for CASSLDFRSLYTDTQYF.

The chain recombines TRBV4-1 with TRBJ2-5, with TRBD2 matching 11 bases. Germline V gives CDR1 MGHRA, CDR2 YSYEKL. V lost 4 bases, J lost 4 bases, and 5 bases stayed unmatched. This CDR3 contains 15 residues. The DNA for the CDR3 is TGCGCCAGCAGCCTTAGCGGGAGGGGCAGAGAGACCCAGTACTTC. This sequence encodes CASSLSGRGRETQYF.

The rearrangement uses TRBV18 and TRBJ1-2; no definite D call. V was trimmed by 3 bases and J by 5 bases, leaving 10 bases between them. CDR3 length: 13 residues. Germline values: CDR1 KGHSH, CDR2 LQKENI. Here the CDR3 DNA reads TGTGCCAGCTCACCTGAGACGGTTTATGGCTACACCTTC. This encodes CASSPETVYGYTF.